This T cell receptor (beta chain) was sequenced in a study of T cells in Graves' hyperthyroidism and ophthalmopathy (dated by TCRdb to between 2018 and 2020). In the study overall: Peripheral blood samples were taken at the time of initial diagnosis, prior to any treatment. To identify TCR V-J signatures that set the groups apart, the researchers used a discovery cohort of about a hundred patients, made up of roughly 40 with Graves' ophthalmopathy and some 55 with stable Graves' hyperthyroidism. Prospective prediction of ophthalmopathy was tested in an independent validation cohort consisting of fewer than 20 hyperthyroidism patients and some 15 patients who later progressed to ophthalmopathy. The approximately 100 discovery patients were randomly split 7:3 into training and test sets. In more than 5 Graves' hyperthyroidism patients, the study also compared T-cell repertoires from thyroid tissue with T-cell repertoires from blood. Once sampling was done, hyperthyroidism patients were given methimazole at a starting dose of 30 mg daily, whereas ophthalmopathy patients were given high-dose intravenous methylprednisolone. TCR Vbeta CDR3 sequencing of around 130 peripheral blood samples (under 45 ophthalmopathy, roughly 72 hyperthyroidism and around 17 progressor patients) is reported in the paper.

In regard to this clonotype: This clone's antigen is unknown. It has no much larger one-base neighbor in the sample; base qualities were not kept.

Findings and caveats that apply to the study as a whole: A 13 V-J signature model separated ophthalmopathy from stable hyperthyroidism, with approximately 86% sensitivity and about 81% specificity in cross-validation and 80%/75% in testing. Blood samples also contained most of the expanded thyroid clonotypes (frequency above 0.001), which suggests that blood repertoires may reflect thyroid immune responses. Sample size was not statistically predetermined, and investigators were not blinded to group allocation. During validation, the model predicted progression to ophthalmopathy a median of about 6.5 months ahead of onset, with around 65% sensitivity and less than 85% specificity.

A patient counted as having stable Graves' hyperthyroidism if no progression to ophthalmopathy occurred over 18 months of follow-up. Hyperthyroidism patients were aged 18 to 65 years and newly diagnosed, with disease duration of less than 2 months. Any patient with an uncontrolled infection, another autoimmune disease, pregnancy or lactation was excluded. Diagnoses relied on clinical symptoms, serum thyroxine and TRAb, thyroid ultrasound and orbital computed tomography. PBMCs were isolated from more than 9 ml of fresh peripheral blood by Ficoll-Paque density gradient centrifugation. Total RNA was extracted with Trizol reagent, and quality was checked on an Agilent 2100 Bioanalyzer. TCR beta CDR3 regions were amplified from RNA transcripts. The TCR CDR3 was subjected to a first round of RT-PCR using the HTBI primer set and the Qiagen OneStep RT-PCR kit. Libraries were constructed in a second round of multiplex PCR, after which size selection and purification were carried out. Libraries were sequenced paired-end with 100 bp reads on an Illumina HiSeq2000. The authors' pipeline ran thus. SOAPnuke was used to process the raw data, removing reads that contained adapters or uncalled bases, had a mean Phred below 15, or lacked an exact match to the constant primer or identifier. High-quality paired reads were merged using COPE v1.2.5, and each unique nucleotide sequence was defined as a clonotype. Clonotypes were aligned to IMGT TRBV, TRBD and TRBJ reference segments using MiTCR v1.1. The analysis was restricted to V-J combinations with a frequency above 0.0001, which together covered over 99% of the repertoires. A TCS score was defined as the ratio of F50 (clonal expansion) to E x V (chaos), with BLOSUM62-based TCRdist applied between CDR3 peptides within each V-J. Welch's t-statistics and random forest reduced around 550 V-J features to 13, which were used in a naive Bayes classifier (R e1071). Using fastp trimming at Q25 and MiXCR clonotype assembly, TCRdb reanalyzed the public sequencing data and kept in-frame beta chains. Every distinct CDR3 protein forms one entry, paired with its most common genes and DNA. These V and J calls derive from TCRdb rather than the authors' analysis. The sample contains about 560,000 distinct CDR3 sequences, 16% of them found a single time. Around a sixth of the sample rests with the top ten.

The CDR3 runs 14 amino acids, cysteine and phenylalanine included. Here the CDR3 DNA is all that survives: 42 bases in frame from base 1. The germline V end is reduced by 4 bases and the J end by 2 bases; junction bases left unmatched: 5. The germline V gene (reference sequence) supplies CDR1 DFQATT and CDR2 SNEGSKA. The chain links TRBV20-1 with TRBJ2-1; 7 central bases correspond to TRBD1. The sequencing sample was made of blood. This clonotype was sampled from a woman younger than 35 with Graves' hyperthyroidism. The CDR3 protein sequence reads: CSANTGQTYNEQFF. In nucleotide form, the sequence is TGCAGTGCTAACACGGGACAGACCTACAATGAGCAGTTCTTC.